This TCR beta chain was found in a study of blood T cell repertoires in COVID-19. In the study overall: Donors in the United States, Italy and Spain gave samples during acute or convalescent COVID-19. PBMCs, B-cell-depleted T cells, or T cells provided the cDNA or gDNA that made up the material.

How the authors handled the data: Estimation of nucleated cell counts was performed using reference gene primer amplification. Clones were sequenced by immunoSEQ multiplex PCR, and TCRdb holds only the in-frame ones, with some missing. D and trimming come from the DNA, and the V and J calls and clone size come from that table. The sample shows about 210,000 clones, about nine tenths of them seen only once. V lost 0 bases and J 4 bases, leaving 18 bases between the germline ends. This CDR3 has 17 amino acids. Per the germline V gene, CDR1 is MNHEY and CDR2 is SVGEGT. The sequence derives from a man aged 65 to 85 with acute or convalescent COVID-19. This chain connects TRBV6-2 or TRBV6-3 to TRBJ1-2; possibly TRBD1 for D (5 bases). The specimen was peripheral blood. Written as DNA, the CDR3 is TGTGCCAGCAGTTACTCTCCTTTTCGACAGTCCGGCTATGGCTACACCTTC. Protein product: CASSYSPFRQSGYGYTF.